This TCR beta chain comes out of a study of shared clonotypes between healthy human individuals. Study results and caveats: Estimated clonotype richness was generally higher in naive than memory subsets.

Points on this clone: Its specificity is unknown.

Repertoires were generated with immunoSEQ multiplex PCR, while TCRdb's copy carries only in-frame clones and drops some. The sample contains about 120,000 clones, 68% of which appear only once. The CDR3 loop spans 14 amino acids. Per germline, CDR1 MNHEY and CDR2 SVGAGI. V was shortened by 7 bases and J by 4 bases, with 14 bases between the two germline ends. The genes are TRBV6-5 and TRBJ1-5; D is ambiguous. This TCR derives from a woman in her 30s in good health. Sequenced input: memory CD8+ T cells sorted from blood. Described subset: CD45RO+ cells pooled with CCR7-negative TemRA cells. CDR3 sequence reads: CASKKEAPNQPQHF. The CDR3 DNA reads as TGTGCCAGCAAGAAAGAGGCTCCTAATCAGCCCCAGCATTTT.